This TCR beta chain was sequenced in a study of T cell clonotyping in hematopoietic cell transplantation. Study as a whole: Pretransplant recipient samples were taken after cytoreduction.

Study-wide points: Few recipient clonotypes overlapped donors; over 95% were de novo at given depth. Higher Inverse Simpson Index values in graft donor and pretransplant recipient predicted broader posttransplant TCR diversity.

Noted time point: recipient sample about 28 days before transplant, after cytoreduction. Recipient blood drawn about 28 days pretransplant and days 30, 100, 180 after. Sequencing was performed with immunoSEQ multiplex PCR; in TCRdb, only in-frame clones are kept and a portion is missing. The sample gives some 28,000 clones, 82% of which show up once; about 1.8% is in the top ten. A word on this clone: As yet, its antigen is unknown.

The material sequenced was peripheral blood mononuclear cells, taken before stem cell transplant. This sequence originates from a man between 35 and 55 years old with acute myeloid leukemia. Some clones in this sample may be carry-over from other donors' samples.

The CDR3 sequence: CASSEWTGGRNEQFF. The CDR3 DNA follows: TGTGCCAGCAGTGAATGGACAGGGGGGAGGAATGAGCAGTTCTTC. V gene TRBV6-1 combines with J gene TRBJ2-1; TRBD1 matches 10 bases. The CDR3 totals 15 residues. Germline values: CDR1 MNHNS, CDR2 SASEGT. With V trimmed by 2 bases and J by 7 bases, 5 bases remained unmatched.